Sequencing of this T cell receptor beta chain was carried out in a study of chemoradiotherapy in HPV16-positive cancers. Study-wide findings and caveats: HPV-responsive T-cell expansion during chemoradiotherapy was linked to improved recurrence-free survival in HPV16-positive patients. Candidate HPV-specific clones and E7-related TCR motifs grew in tumor during treatment.

Notes on this clone: Its antigen is unidentified.

Repertoires were sampled repeatedly during chemoradiotherapy. This CDR3 has 13 residues. Trimming removed 0 bases from V and 8 bases from J, with 8 bases in between. CDR1 and CDR2 from the germline V gene are MNHNY and SVGAGI (reference sequence). Sequencing used immunoSEQ multiplex PCR; TCRdb keeps in-frame clones, though not all of them. The sample holds over 2,000 clones, about 86% seen once. The sequencing here drew on tumor tissue, taken from a patient who underwent chemoradiotherapy. The chain uses TRBV6-6 and TRBJ2-1, with D possibly TRBD2 on 5 matching bases. The receptor comes from a human donor with HPV-associated anogenital cancer. The CDR3 region is CASSYSWGDEQFF. As DNA, the CDR3 is TGTGCCAGCAGTTACTCGTGGGGAGATGAGCAGTTCTTC.